This T cell receptor beta chain was captured by sequencing in a study of shared clonotypes between healthy human individuals (dated by TCRdb to between 2020 and 2021). With respect to the entire study: The cohort comprised a couple of women and a few men aged 18 to 49 years. Each donor's leukapheresis produced roughly between roughly 0.85 and 10 billion PBMCs. To increase sequencing depth and limit assay-specific biases, TCR repertoire library preparation and sequencing were carried out by different laboratories using diverse techniques. Blood TCR repertoires of a handful of healthy adults were deeply sequenced to estimate repertoire size and the extent of clonotype sharing between individuals. Per donor, three plates each were used for CD4 naive and CD4 memory, two for CD8 naive, and one for CD8 memory. On the study overall, not on this receptor specifically: Because the study included only a small number of donors, the genetic and exposure-history diversity represented was limited. When a few donors were compared, the shared fraction of clonotypes was roughly 5% for naive CD4, roughly 3.3% for naive CD8, more than 2% for memory CD4, and 0.4% for memory CD8. Incomplete sequencing was indicated by rarefaction of sorted-subset datasets, despite the large sequencing depth. Larger estimated clonotype richness was generally found for naive subsets than for memory subsets. Sampling was restricted to blood, and TCR repertoires in tissue are likely to differ from TCR repertoires in blood. Pairwise subsampling led to the expectation that sequencing depth would affect the degree of clonotype sharing among donors. Compared with non-shared clonotypes, the clonotypes found in all four sorted-subset donors had higher generation probabilities.

Using the deep immunoSEQ assay, multiplex PCR amplified TCR CDR3 regions from genomic DNA. For each cell subset, the extracted genomic DNA was distributed evenly across all wells of several immunoSEQ 96-well plates, and each plate served as one replicate. Each replicate PCR for sorted subsets received about 0.2 ug genomic DNA, equal to roughly 30,000 T cell genomes. The purified libraries were quantified using a Qubit 3.0 fluorometer, sized with a Bioanalyzer 2100, and then quantified again using the KAPA Library Quantification kit. Every immunoSEQ 96-well plate was sequenced on a separate single-read 150-cycle Illumina NextSeq 550 flow cell. In the original analysis: Because the immunoSEQ output included only junctional sequences and no quality scores, the filtering could not be the same as the filtering used for full-length reads. Sequences were annotated with PyIR, a Python wrapper for IgBLAST v1.9, and V/J genes and CDR3 were assigned using IMGT germline references. Reads with weak V/J assignments (E-value above 1e-6), missing CDR3, stop codons, out-of-frame junctions, or ambiguous translated residues were removed. A V3J clonotype was defined by an identical inferred V gene, J gene, and CDR3 amino acid sequence. Percentage overlap between repertoires was calculated by dividing the number of shared unique clonotypes by the size of the smaller repertoire. Richness of each repertoire was evaluated using RTK rarefaction, the Chao1 estimator, and Recon v2.1 estimates of unobserved clonotypes. OLGA was used to compute generation probabilities for all TCRbeta clonotypes that the gDNA method yielded from a handful of donors. Entries here come from immuneACCESS through TCRdb and include only in-frame sequences with V and J called. Some clones fail to appear in such tables; in the studies checked, an unresolved V gene covers under half of the shortfall, and the cause of the remainder is unknown. Clone size and the V and J calls come from that table; the DNA yielded D and trimming. The table for this sample lists approximately 710,000 clones; 90% of them were counted only once. Together, the top ten hold less than 40% of the sample.

The donors were healthy, HIV-negative adults who had no recently reported acute infections or vaccinations. Every donor was a Caucasian adult residing in Nashville, Tennessee, USA. CD8 memory samples combined magnetically selected CD45RO+ cells with CCR7-negative CD45RA+ effector memory (TemRA) cells. After blood collection by leukapheresis, PBMCs were isolated using Ficoll-Histopaque density gradient centrifugation and then cryopreserved in the vapor phase of liquid nitrogen. Analytical flow cytometry was used to check the purity and quantity of each magnetically sorted T cell population. From each sorted fraction, genomic DNA was isolated and quantified by UV absorbance on a Nanodrop 2000c. A distance of 9 bases separates the germline ends of V and J, which lose 2 bases and 7 bases respectively. The CDR3 covers 12 residues, taking in both the cysteine and the phenylalanine. Only CDR3 DNA is held: 36 bases, read in frame from base 1. From a lookup of the germline V gene (reference sequence), CDR1 and CDR2 are SGHNT and YYREEE.

Concerning this clone itself: The target of this receptor is not known. Base qualities were left out, and no much larger clone turns up one base away.

The source of this sequence is a man aged 18 to 30 in good health. Some clones in this sample may be carry-over from other donors' samples. Input material: memory CD8+ T cells from PBMCs. The meaning of the sample's cell subset or site label: CD45RO+ cells pooled with CCR7-negative TemRA cells. The chain joins TRBV5-4 to TRBJ1-1; no D gene can be assigned with confidence. The CDR3 in this case is CASSLTGSEAFF. The DNA reads as follows: TGTGCCAGCAGCTTAACCGGAAGTGAAGCTTTCTTT.